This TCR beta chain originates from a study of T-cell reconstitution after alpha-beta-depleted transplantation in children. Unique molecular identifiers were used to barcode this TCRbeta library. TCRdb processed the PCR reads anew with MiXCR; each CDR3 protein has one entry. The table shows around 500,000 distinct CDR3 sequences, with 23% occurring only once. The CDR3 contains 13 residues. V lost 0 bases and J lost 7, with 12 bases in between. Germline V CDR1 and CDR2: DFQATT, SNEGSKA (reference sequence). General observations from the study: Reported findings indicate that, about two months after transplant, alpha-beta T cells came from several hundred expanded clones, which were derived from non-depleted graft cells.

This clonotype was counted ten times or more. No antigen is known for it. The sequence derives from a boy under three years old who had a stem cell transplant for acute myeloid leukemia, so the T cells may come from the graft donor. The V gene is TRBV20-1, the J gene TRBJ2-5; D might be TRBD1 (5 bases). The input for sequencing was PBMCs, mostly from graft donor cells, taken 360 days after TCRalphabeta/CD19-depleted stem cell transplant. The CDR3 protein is CSARDEQEGTQYF. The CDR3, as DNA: TGCAGTGCTAGAGATGAACAGGAAGGGACCCAGTACTTC.